These 2 T cell receptor beta chains came from one sample sequenced in a study of CD8+CD57+ T cells in acquired aplastic anemia. Researchers used genomic DNA as the template to profile TCR beta VDJ and CDR3. TCRdb reprocessed the reads via MiXCR and lists one record per CDR3 protein. Of some 44,000 distinct CDR3 sequences in the sample, about 65% were seen once. The sequenced material came from sorted CD4+, CD8+, or CD8+CD57+ T cells (not recorded which) from PBMCs. Source of these receptors: a human donor in good health, serving as a control.

The chain employs TRBV10-3 and TRBJ1-5, with unresolved D. The CDR3 is 13 amino acids. Trimming pared 0 bases from V and 4 bases from J, leaving 4 bases between. The germline V gene encodes CDR1 ENHRY and CDR2 SYGVKD. CDR3: CAISESSNQPQHF. Here the CDR3 DNA reads TGTGCCATCAGTGAGTCGTCAAATCAGCCCCAGCATTTT.

This chain joins TRBV11-1 and TRBJ1-1; D remains unclear. Trimming took 3 bases from V and 3 from J, leaving 17 bases between them. Germline CDR1 reads SGHAT; CDR2 reads FQDESV (reference sequence). The CDR3 contains 16 residues. The CDR3 nucleotides read TGTGCCAGCAGCTTCCCCCTAACGAGGCCGGACACTGAAGCTTTCTTT. This translates into CASSFPLTRPDTEAFF.